The clone carrying this T cell receptor (beta chain) was seen ten or more times. The antigen is unknown. This sample was taken from a study of T cells in Graves' hyperthyroidism and ophthalmopathy. Whole-study findings and limits: Most clonotypes that expanded in the thyroid above 0.001 also showed up in blood. By a 13 V-J model, ophthalmopathy was set apart from stable hyperthyroidism.

Amplified TCR beta CDR3 regions came from RNA transcripts. Initially, a first-round RT-PCR of the TCR CDR3 employed the HTBI primer set. Via MiXCR, TCRdb re-called the multiplex PCR reads, giving one row per CDR3 protein. The table includes 490,000 or so distinct CDR3 sequences, around 43% detected once. Diagnoses rested on clinical symptoms, serum thyroxine and TRAb, thyroid ultrasound and orbital computed tomography. Material: peripheral blood or thyroid tissue (not recorded which). This TCR derives from an adult woman with Graves' disease, either hyperthyroidism or ophthalmopathy (not recorded which).

The CDR3 reads CSASPPTGHGEKLFF. The DNA for the CDR3 is TGCAGTGCTAGCCCCCCGACGGGCCACGGTGAAAAACTGTTTTTT. This chain links TRBV20-1 with TRBJ1-4, with D unresolved. Per germline, CDR1 DFQATT and CDR2 SNEGSKA (reference sequence). The CDR3 is 15 residues long. V was trimmed by 3 bases and J by 7 bases, leaving 18 bases between them.